Listed below are T cell receptor beta chains from one sample, sequenced in a study of T-cell memory formation after mild COVID-19. MiXCR, run by TCRdb on the 5' RACE reads, gives a single entry per CDR3 protein. The table records approximately 260,000 distinct CDR3 sequences, about a sixth of them present only once. Input material: PBMCs or a T cell subset sorted from them (not recorded which). The origin of the receptors is a man aged 18 to 30 who had mild COVID-19 (a few samples of this study predate the infection). Cell type and time point are not known. Both conserved end residues are part of each CDR3.

TRBJ2-5 | TRBV12-3/TRBV12-4 | CASLYLGAGGRETQYF
TRBJ2-2 | TRBV12-3/TRBV12-4 | CASREGPGTGELFF
TRBJ2-1 | TRBV5-1 | CASSLVPAASNEQFF
TRBJ1-1 | TRBV7-8 | CASSLSPGVNTEAFF
TRBJ2-2 | TRBV4-1 | CASSRLRGRNTGELFF
TRBJ2-6 | TRBV6-1 | CASGGAGQVGANVLTF
TRBJ2-1 | TRBV2 | CASSVTVGEQFF
TRBJ2-5 | TRBV29-1 | CSVARISETQYF
TRBJ2-1 | TRBV4-3 | CASSQDWRTAYNEQFF
TRBJ2-3 | TRBV24-1 | CATSDHGTGTDTQYF
TRBJ2-3 | TRBV12-3/TRBV12-4 | CASSSDEDTQYF
TRBJ2-5 | TRBV3-1 | CASSPSGGNRETQYF
TRBJ2-2 | TRBV11-2 | CASSFQITGELFF
TRBJ2-5 | TRBV6-5 | CASSYSNGATQYF
TRBJ2-3 | TRBV7-9 | CASSPVRTLTDTQYF
TRBJ1-5 | TRBV4-1 | CASSQNRGSNQPQHF
TRBJ1-2 | TRBV7-9 | CASSPGTVRGYTF
TRBJ1-4 | TRBV16 | CASSQWNNEKLFF
TRBJ1-5 | TRBV6-2/TRBV6-3 | CASKGQGFNQPQHF
TRBJ2-5 | TRBV12-3/TRBV12-4 | CASSLFVAGQETQYF
TRBJ2-3 | TRBV30 | CASSGGSGVPDTQYF
TRBJ2-3 | TRBV7-9 | CASSLVGGTSVTDTQYF
TRBJ1-6 | TRBV7-8 | CASSLFHRGGDSPLHF
TRBJ2-5 | TRBV12-5 | CASGPPSGTSGQETQYF
TRBJ2-7 | TRBV6-5 | CASSPLRAGEQYF
TRBJ2-1 | TRBV20-1 | CSARDPRGGYNEQFF
TRBJ1-1 | TRBV4-3 | CASSQVQGRAEAFF
TRBJ2-7 | TRBV12-3/TRBV12-4 | CASSPVAGAYEQYF
TRBJ1-6 | TRBV5-1 | CASSSLGSYNSPLHF
TRBJ2-1 | TRBV20-1 | CSANRGNEQFF
TRBJ2-3 | TRBV5-1 | CASSLADLSADTQYF
TRBJ1-5 | TRBV7-2 | CASSLGTGMNQPQHF
TRBJ1-6 | TRBV25-1 | CASSWRNLKGNSPLHF
TRBJ2-5 | TRBV7-9 | CASTPEETQYF
TRBJ1-2 | TRBV7-2 | CASTPGARRYGYTF
TRBJ2-3 | TRBV27 | CASSFGLAADTQYF
TRBJ2-6 | TRBV4-3 | CASSPGGSNSGANVLTF
TRBJ2-5 | TRBV20-1 | CSARGTNQETQYF
TRBJ1-1 | TRBV5-1 | CASKLGSAGAEAFF
TRBJ2-3 | TRBV20-1 | CSAPGGLGTDTQYF
TRBJ2-1 | TRBV28 | CASSLFAQGHNEQFF
TRBJ2-1 | TRBV4-1 | CASSQDWKGAYNEQFF
TRBJ1-1 | TRBV7-3 | CASSPTGAGSTEAFF
TRBJ2-5 | TRBV4-2 | CASSQEEERGETQYF
TRBJ2-5 | TRBV9 | CASSVDTGETQYF
TRBJ2-5 | TRBV7-9 | CASSLSRGSGGAETQYF
TRBJ2-2 | TRBV6-6 | CASSYDTPMGGELFF
TRBJ2-4 | TRBV14 | CASSQEPRGVKNIQYF
TRBJ2-7 | TRBV6-6 | CASGEGQTYEQYF
TRBJ2-6 | TRBV7-8 | CASSQDSRGAGANVLTF
TRBJ1-1 | TRBV7-3 | CASSPTGRGTEAFF
TRBJ1-6 | TRBV9 | CASSPRGGGTSPLHF
TRBJ2-5 | TRBV9 | CASSATGGGQETQYF
TRBJ1-2 | TRBV7-9 | CASSKAGYRDGYTF
TRBJ2-2 | TRBV25-1 | CASSHRTDLTGELFF